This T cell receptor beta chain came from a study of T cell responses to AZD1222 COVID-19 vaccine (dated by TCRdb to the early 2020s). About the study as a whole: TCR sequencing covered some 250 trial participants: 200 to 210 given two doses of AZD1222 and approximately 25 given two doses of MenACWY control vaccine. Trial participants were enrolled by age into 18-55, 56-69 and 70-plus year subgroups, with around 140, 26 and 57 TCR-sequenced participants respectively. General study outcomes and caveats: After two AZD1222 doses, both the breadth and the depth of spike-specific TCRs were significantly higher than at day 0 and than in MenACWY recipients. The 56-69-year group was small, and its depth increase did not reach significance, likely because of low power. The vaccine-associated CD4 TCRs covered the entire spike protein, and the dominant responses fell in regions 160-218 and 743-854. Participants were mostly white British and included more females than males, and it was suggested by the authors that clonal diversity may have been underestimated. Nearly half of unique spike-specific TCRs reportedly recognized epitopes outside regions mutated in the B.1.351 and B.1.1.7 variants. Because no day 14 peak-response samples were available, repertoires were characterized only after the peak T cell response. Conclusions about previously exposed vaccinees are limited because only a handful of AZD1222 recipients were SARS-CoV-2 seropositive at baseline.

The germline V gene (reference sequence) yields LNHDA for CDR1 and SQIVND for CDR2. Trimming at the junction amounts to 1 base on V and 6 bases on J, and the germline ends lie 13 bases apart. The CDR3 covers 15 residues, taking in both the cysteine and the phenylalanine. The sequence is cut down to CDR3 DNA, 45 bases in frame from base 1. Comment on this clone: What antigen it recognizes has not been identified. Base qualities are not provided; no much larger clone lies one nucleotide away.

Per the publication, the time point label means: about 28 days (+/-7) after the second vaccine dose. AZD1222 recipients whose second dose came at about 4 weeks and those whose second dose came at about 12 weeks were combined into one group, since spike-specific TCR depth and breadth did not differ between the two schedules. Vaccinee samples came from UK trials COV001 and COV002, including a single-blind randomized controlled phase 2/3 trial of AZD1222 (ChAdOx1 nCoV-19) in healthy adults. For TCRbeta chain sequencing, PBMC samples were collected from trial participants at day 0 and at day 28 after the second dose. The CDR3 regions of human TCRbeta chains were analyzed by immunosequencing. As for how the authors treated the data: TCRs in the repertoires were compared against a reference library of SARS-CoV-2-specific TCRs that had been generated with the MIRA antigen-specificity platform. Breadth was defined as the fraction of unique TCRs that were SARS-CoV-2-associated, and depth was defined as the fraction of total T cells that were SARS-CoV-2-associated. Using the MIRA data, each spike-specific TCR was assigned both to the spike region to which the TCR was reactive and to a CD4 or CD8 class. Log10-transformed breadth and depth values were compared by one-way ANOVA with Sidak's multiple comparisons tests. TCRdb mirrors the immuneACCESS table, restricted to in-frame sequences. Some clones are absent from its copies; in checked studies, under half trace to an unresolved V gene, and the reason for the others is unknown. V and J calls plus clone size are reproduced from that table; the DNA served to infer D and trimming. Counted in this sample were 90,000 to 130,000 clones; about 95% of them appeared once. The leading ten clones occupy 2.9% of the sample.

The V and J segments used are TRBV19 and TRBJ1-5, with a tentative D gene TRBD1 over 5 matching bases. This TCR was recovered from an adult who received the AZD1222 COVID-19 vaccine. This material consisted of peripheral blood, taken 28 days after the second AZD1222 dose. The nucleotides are TGTGCCAGTAGTATAGCGGGGCACGAGGGTCAGCCCCAGCATTTT. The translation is CASSIAGHEGQPQHF.